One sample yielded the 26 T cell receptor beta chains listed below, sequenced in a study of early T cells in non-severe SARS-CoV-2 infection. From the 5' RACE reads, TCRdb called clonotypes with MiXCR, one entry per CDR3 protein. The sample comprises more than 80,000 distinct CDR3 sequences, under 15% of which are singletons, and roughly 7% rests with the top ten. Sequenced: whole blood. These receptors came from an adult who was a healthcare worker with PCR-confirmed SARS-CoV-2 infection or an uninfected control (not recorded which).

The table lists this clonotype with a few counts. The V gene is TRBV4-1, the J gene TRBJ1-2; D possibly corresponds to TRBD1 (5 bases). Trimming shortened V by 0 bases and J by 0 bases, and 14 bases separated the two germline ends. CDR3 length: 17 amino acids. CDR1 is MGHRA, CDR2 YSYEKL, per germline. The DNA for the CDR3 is TGCGCCAGCAGCCAAGATCTTGGTGACAGTCCTAACTATGGCTACACCTTC. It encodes CASSQDLGDSPNYGYTF.

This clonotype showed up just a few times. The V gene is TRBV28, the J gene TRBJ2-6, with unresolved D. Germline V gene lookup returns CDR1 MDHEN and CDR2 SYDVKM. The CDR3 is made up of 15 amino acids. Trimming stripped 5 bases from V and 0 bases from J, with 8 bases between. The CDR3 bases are TGTGCCAGCAGTCTGCGTACCTCTGGGGCCAACGTCCTGACTTTC. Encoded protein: CASSLRTSGANVLTF.

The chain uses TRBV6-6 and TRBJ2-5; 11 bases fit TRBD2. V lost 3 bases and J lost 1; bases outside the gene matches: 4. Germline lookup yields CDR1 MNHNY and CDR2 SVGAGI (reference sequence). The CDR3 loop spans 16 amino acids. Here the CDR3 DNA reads TGTGCCAGCAGTTATGGAACTAGCGGGGGCCAAGAGACCCAGTACTTC. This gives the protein CASSYGTSGGQETQYF.

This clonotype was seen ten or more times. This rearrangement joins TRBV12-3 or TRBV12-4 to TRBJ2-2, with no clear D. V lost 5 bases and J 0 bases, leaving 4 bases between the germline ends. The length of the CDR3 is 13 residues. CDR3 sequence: CASSEANTGELFF. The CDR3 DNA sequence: TGTGCCAGCAGTGAAGCGAACACCGGGGAGCTGTTTTTT.

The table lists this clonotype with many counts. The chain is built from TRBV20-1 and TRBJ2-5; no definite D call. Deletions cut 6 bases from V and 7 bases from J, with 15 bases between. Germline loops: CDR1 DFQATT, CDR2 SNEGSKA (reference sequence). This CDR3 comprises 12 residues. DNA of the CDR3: TGCAGTGCCCCGGCCGAACCGCCGACCCAGTACTTC. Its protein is CSAPAEPPTQYF.

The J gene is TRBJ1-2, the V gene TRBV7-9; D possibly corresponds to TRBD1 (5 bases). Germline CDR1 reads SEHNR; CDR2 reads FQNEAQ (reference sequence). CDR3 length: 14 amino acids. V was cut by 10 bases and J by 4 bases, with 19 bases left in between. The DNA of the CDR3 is TGTGCCACCCAATGGCAGGGTCAGGCCTATGGCTACACCTTC. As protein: CATQWQGQAYGYTF.

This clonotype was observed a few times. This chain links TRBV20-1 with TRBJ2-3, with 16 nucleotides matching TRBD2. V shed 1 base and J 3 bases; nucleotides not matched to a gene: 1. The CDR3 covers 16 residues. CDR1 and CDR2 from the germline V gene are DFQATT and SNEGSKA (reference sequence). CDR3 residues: CSARGGLAGGTDTQYF. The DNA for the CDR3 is TGCAGTGCTAGAGGGGGACTAGCGGGAGGGACAGATACGCAGTATTTT.

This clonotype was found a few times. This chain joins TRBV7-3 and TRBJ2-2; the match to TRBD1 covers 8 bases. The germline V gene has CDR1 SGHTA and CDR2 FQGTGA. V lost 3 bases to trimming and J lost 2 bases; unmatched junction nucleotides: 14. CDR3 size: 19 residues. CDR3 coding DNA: TGTGCCAGCAGCTTCCGCACCGAACAGGGGGGCCCCAACACCGGGGAGCTGTTTTTT. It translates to CASSFRTEQGGPNTGELFF.

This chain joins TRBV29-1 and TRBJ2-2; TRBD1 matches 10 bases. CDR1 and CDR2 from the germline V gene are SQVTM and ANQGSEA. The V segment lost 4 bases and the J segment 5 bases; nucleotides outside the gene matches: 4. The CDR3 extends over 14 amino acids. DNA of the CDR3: TGCAGCGTTGCCCGGACAGGGGGGACCGGGGAGCTGTTTTTT. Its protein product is CSVARTGGTGELFF.

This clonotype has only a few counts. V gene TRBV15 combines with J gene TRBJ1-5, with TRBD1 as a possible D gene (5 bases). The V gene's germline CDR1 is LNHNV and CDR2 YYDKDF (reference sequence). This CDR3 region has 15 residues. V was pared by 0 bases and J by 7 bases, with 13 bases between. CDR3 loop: CATSRDVLAGQPQHF. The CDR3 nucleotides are TGTGCCACCAGCAGAGATGTCCTGGCAGGGCAGCCCCAGCATTTT.

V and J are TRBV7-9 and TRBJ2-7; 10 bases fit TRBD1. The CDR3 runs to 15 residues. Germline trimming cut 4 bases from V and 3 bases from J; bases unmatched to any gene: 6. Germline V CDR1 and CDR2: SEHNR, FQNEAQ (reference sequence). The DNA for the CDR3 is TGTGCCAGCAGCTCATACCGGGACAGGGGCTACGAGCAGTACTTC. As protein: CASSSYRDRGYEQYF. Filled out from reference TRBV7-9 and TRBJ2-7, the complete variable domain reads DTGVSQNPRHKITKRGQNVTFRCDPISEHNRLYWYRQTLGQGPEFLTYFQNEAQLEKSRLLSDRFSAERPKGSFSTLEIQRTEQGDSAMYLCASSSYRDRGYEQYFGPGTRLTVT.

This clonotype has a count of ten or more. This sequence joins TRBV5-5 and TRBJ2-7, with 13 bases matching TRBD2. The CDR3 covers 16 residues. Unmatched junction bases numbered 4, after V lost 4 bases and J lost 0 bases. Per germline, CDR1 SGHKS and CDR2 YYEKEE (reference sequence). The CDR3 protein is CASSGTSGRASYEQYF. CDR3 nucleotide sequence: TGTGCCAGCAGCGGTACTAGCGGGAGGGCCTCCTACGAGCAGTACTTC.

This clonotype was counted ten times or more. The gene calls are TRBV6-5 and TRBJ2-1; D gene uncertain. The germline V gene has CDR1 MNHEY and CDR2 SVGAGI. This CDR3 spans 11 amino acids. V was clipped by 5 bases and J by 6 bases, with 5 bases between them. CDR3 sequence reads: CASSLGNEQFF. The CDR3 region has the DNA TGTGCCAGCAGTCTAGGCAATGAGCAGTTCTTC.

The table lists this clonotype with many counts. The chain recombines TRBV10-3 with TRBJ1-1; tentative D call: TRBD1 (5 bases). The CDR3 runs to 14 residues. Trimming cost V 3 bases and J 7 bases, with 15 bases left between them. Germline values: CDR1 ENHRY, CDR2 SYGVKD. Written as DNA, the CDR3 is TGTGCCATCAGTGACCCAGGGTACGCGGGTGAAGCTTTCTTT. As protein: CAISDPGYAGEAFF.

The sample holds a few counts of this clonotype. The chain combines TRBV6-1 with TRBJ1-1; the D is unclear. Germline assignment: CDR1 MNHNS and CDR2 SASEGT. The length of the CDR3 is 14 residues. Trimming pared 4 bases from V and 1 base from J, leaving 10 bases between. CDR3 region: CASSVRQANTEAFF. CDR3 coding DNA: TGTGCCAGCAGTGTACGTCAGGCGAACACTGAAGCTTTCTTT.

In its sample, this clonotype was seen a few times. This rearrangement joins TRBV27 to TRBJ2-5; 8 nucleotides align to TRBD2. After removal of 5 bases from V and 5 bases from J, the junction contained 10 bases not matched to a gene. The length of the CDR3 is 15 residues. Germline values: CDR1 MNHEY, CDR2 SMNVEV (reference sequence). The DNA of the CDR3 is TGTGCCAGCAGTCACTCCTCCGGGGGGGCTGAGACCCAGTACTTC. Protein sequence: CASSHSSGGAETQYF.

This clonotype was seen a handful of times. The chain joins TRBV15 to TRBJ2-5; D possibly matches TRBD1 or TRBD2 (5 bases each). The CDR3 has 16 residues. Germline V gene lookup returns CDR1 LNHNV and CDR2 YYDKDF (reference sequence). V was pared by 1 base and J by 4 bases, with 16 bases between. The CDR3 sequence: CATSRAGTQRGETQYF. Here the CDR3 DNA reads TGTGCCACCAGCAGAGCCGGGACCCAACGTGGAGAGACCCAGTACTTC.

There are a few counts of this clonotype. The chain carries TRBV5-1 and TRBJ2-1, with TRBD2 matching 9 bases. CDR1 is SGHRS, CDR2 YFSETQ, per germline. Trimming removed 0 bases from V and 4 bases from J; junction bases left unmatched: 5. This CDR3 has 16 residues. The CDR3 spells CASSLAQSGRYNEQFF. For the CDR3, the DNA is TGCGCCAGCAGCTTGGCGCAGAGCGGGAGGTACAATGAGCAGTTCTTC.

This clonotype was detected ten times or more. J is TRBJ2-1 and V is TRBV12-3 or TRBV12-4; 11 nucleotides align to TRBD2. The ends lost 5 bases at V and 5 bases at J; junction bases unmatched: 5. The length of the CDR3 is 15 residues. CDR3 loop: CASSLTSGRDNEQFF. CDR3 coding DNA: TGTGCCAGCAGTCTTACTAGCGGGAGAGACAATGAGCAGTTCTTC.

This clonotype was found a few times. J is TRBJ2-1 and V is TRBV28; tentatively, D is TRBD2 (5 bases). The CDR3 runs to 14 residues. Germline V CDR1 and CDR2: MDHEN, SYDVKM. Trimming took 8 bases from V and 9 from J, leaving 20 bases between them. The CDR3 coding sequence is TGTGCCAGCTTCCCCCCCGGCGGGTCGGGTGAGCAGTTCTTC. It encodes CASFPPGGSGEQFF.

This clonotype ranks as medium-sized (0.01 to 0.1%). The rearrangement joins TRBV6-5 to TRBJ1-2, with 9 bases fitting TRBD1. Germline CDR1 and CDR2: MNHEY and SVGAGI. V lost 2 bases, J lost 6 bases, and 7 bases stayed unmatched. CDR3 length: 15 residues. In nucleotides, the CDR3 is TGTGCCAGCAGTTACCAAACAGGGGGCGGGGATGGCTACACCTTC. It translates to CASSYQTGGGDGYTF.

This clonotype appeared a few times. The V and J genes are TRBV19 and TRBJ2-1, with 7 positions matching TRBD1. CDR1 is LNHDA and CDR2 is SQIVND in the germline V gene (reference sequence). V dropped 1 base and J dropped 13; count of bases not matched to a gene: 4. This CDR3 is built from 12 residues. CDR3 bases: TGTGCCAGTAGTATAGGGGGACAGCAACAGTTCTTC. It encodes CASSIGGQQQFF.

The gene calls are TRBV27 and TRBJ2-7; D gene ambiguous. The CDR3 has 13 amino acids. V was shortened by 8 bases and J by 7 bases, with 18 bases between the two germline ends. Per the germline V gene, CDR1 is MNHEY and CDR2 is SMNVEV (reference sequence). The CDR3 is CASGRPDSMEQYF. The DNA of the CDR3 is TGTGCCAGCGGGCGCCCCGACTCAATGGAGCAGTACTTC.

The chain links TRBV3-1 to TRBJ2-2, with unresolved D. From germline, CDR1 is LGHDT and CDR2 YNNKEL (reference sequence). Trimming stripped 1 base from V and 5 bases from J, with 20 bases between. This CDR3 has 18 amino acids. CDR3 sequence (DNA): TGTGCCAGCAGCCAAGGTGGCTGGCGCACTACCAGGACCGGGGAGCTGTTTTTT. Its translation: CASSQGGWRTTRTGELFF.

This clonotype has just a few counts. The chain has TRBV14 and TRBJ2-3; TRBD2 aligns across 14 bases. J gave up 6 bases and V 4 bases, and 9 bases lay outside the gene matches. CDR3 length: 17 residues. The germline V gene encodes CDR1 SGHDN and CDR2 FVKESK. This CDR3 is CASSLQIGLAGGDTQYF. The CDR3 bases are TGTGCCAGCAGCCTACAAATAGGACTAGCGGGAGGCGATACGCAGTATTTT.

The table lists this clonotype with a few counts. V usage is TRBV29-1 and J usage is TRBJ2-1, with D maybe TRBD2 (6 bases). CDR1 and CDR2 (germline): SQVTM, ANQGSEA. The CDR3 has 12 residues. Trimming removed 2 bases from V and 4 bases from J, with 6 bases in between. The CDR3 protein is CSVESGYNEQFF. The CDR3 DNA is TGCAGCGTTGAAAGCGGGTACAATGAGCAGTTCTTC.